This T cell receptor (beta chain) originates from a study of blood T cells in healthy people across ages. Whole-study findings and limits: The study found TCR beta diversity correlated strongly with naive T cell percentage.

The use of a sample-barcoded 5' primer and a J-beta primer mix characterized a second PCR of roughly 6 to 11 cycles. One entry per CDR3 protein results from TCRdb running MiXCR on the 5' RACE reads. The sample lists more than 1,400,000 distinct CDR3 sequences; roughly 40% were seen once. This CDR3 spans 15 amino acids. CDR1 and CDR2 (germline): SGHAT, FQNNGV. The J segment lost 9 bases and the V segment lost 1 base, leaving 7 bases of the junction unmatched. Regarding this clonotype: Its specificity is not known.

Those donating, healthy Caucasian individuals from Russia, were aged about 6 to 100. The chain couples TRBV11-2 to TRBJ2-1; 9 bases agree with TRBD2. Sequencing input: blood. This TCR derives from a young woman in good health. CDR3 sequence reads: CASSLVAGGPSEQFF. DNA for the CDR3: TGTGCCAGCAGCTTAGTGGCGGGAGGGCCAAGTGAGCAGTTCTTC.